Presented here are 29 T cell receptor beta chains from one specimen sequenced in a study of Graves' ophthalmopathy and Graves' hyperthyroidism. Beta-chain TCR CDR3 regions were amplified from RNA transcripts. The authors performed first-round RT-PCR with HTBI primers and then a second-round multiplex PCR. TCRdb reprocessed the multiplex PCR reads via MiXCR and lists one record per CDR3 protein. The sample consists of over 500,000 distinct CDR3 sequences, 22% of them appearing once. The specimen sequenced was peripheral blood. Every receptor here comes from a woman in her late teens or twenties with stable Graves' hyperthyroidism. Some clones in this sample may be carry-over from other donors' samples.

In this sample, this clonotype turned up a few times. Here the CDR3 DNA reads TGTGCCAGCAGCGTAGCGCTAGCGGGAGGGTCGGAGACCCAGTACTTC. This translates into CASSVALAGGSETQYF. This chain links TRBV9 with TRBJ2-5, with TRBD2 matching over 12 bases. The CDR3 spans 16 residues. CDR1 is SGDLS, CDR2 YYNGEE, per germline. V shed 0 bases and J 5 bases; nucleotides not matched to a gene: 5.

This clonotype was detected many times. The V and J genes are TRBV28 and TRBJ2-7; TRBD2 matches 12 bases. Trimming at V came to 6 bases and at J to 1 base, leaving 4 bases not matched to a gene. The CDR3 sequence is 15 residues long. CDR1 is MDHEN, CDR2 SYDVKM, per germline. CDR3 DNA: TGTGCCAGCAGCCGCGGACTAGCGGGATCCTACGAGCAGTACTTC. Its translation is CASSRGLAGSYEQYF.

This clonotype came up many times. V is TRBV6-4 and J is TRBJ2-2, with TRBD1 matching over 9 bases. J was trimmed by 1 base and V by 4 bases; bases with no gene match: 10. Germline V lookup: CDR1 MRHNA, CDR2 SNTAGT. This CDR3 comprises 18 residues. DNA for the CDR3: TGTGCCAGCAGTGGTCCCGGGACAGGGAATGAGAACACCGGGGAGCTGTTTTTT. Residues: CASSGPGTGNENTGELFF.

The genes are TRBV12-3 or TRBV12-4 and TRBJ2-5, with TRBD2 matching over 14 bases. The CDR3 length is 18 residues. Trimming removed 7 bases from V and 2 bases from J; junction bases left unmatched: 12. CDR3 region: CASTPPRLAGGGQETQYF. CDR3 coding DNA: TGTGCCAGCACTCCACCGAGACTAGCGGGGGGGGGTCAAGAGACCCAGTACTTC.

The chain couples TRBV4-2 to TRBJ1-1, with unresolved D. The CDR3 has 13 residues. Trimming cost V 4 bases and J 7 bases, with 13 bases left between them. Per germline, CDR1 LGHNA and CDR2 YNFKEQ. CDR3 loop: CASSRSKGVEAFF. CDR3 nucleotides: TGTGCCAGCAGCCGCTCCAAAGGAGTTGAAGCTTTCTTT.

At least ten counts were recorded for this clonotype. V gene TRBV27 combines with J gene TRBJ1-5; D gene unclear. The germline V and J ends were trimmed by 4 bases and 0 bases, with 13 bases remaining between them. The V gene's germline CDR1 is MNHEY and CDR2 SMNVEV (reference sequence). This CDR3 spans 16 amino acids. This CDR3 is CASSSHSVNSNQPQHF. The CDR3 DNA follows: TGTGCCAGCAGTTCCCACTCCGTCAATAGCAATCAGCCCCAGCATTTT.

This clonotype was detected many times. The rearrangement uses TRBV20-1 and TRBJ1-5; maybe TRBD1 (5 bases). V lost 4 bases and J 0 bases, leaving 22 bases between the germline ends. Germline loops: CDR1 DFQATT, CDR2 SNEGSKA (reference sequence). The CDR3 is 18 amino acids. CDR3 in DNA: TGCAGTGCTACGGGAGGGGTTTCGCTCTCTTATAGCAATCAGCCCCAGCATTTT. This codes for CSATGGVSLSYSNQPQHF.

This clonotype has ten or more counts. The rearrangement uses TRBV30 and TRBJ1-1; D is undetermined. This CDR3 is 13 amino acids long. Trimming cost V 1 base and J 0 bases, with 6 bases left between them. The germline gives CDR1 GTSNPN, CDR2 SVGIG (reference sequence). CDR3 sequence (DNA): TGTGCCTGGAGTGAGGGAATGAACACTGAAGCTTTCTTT. Amino acids: CAWSEGMNTEAFF.

There are a few counts of this clonotype. This sequence joins TRBV30 and TRBJ2-5; 11 nucleotides align to TRBD2. CDR1 is GTSNPN, CDR2 SVGIG, per germline (reference sequence). V shed 2 bases and J 3 bases; nucleotides not matched to a gene: 8. This CDR3 has 16 amino acids. As DNA, the CDR3 is TGTGCCTGGAGTCCCTGGACTAGCGGGTATGAAGAGACCCAGTACTTC. Protein sequence: CAWSPWTSGYEETQYF.

This clonotype was picked up a small number of times. The V gene is TRBV2, the J gene TRBJ1-2; D possibly corresponds to TRBD1 (5 bases). This CDR3 region has 15 residues. CDR1 and CDR2 (germline): SNHLY, FYNNEI. V gave up 1 base and J gave up 3 bases, with 12 bases separating them. Written as DNA, the CDR3 is TGTGCCAGCAGTGAAGGTCAGGGAGGCTACTATGGCTACACCTTC. It yields the protein CASSEGQGGYYGYTF. Full variable domain (rest looked up from reference TRBV2 and TRBJ1-2): EPEVTQTPSHQVTQMGQEVILRCVPISNHLYFYWYRQILGQKVEFLVSFYNNEISEKSEIFDDQFSVERPDGSNFTLKIRSTKLEDSAMYFCASSEGQGGYYGYTFGSGTRLTVV.

This chain uses TRBV6-1 with TRBJ1-1, with D possibly TRBD1 on 5 matching bases. Germline values: CDR1 MNHNS, CDR2 SASEGT. The germline V and J ends were trimmed by 5 bases and 0 bases, with 13 bases remaining between them. The CDR3 sequence is 15 residues long. In nucleotides, the CDR3 is TGTGCCAGCAGTCCCCGTTTAGGGGTGAACACTGAAGCTTTCTTT. It yields the protein CASSPRLGVNTEAFF.

The table lists this clonotype with many counts. The V gene is TRBV12-3 or TRBV12-4, the J gene TRBJ1-3; 10 bases line up with TRBD1. V lost 6 bases, J lost 2 bases, and 7 bases stayed unmatched. This CDR3 is built from 16 residues. The chain's CDR3 is CASSLRGTGAGNTIYF. The DNA for the CDR3 is TGTGCCAGCAGCCTTAGGGGGACAGGGGCTGGAAACACCATATATTTT.

This clonotype was seen ten or more times. V and J are TRBV2 and TRBJ2-5, with 7 nucleotides matching TRBD1. CDR1 is SNHLY and CDR2 is FYNNEI in the germline V gene. CDR3 length: 14 residues. Trimming took 6 bases from V and 0 from J; bases not matched to a gene: 4. CDR3 nucleotide sequence: TGTGCCAGCAGCGGGACAGTTTACCAAGAGACCCAGTACTTC. Protein sequence: CASSGTVYQETQYF.

In this sample, this clonotype turned up a few times. The chain joins TRBV29-1 to TRBJ2-5; D is unresolved. Germline V gene lookup returns CDR1 SQVTM and CDR2 ANQGSEA. The CDR3 extends over 12 amino acids. V was cut by 4 bases and J by 6 bases, with 12 bases left in between. The CDR3 region is CSVVIREKTQYF. In DNA form, the CDR3 reads TGCAGCGTTGTTATTAGGGAAAAGACCCAGTACTTC.

This clonotype has at least ten counts. The chain has TRBV6-2 or TRBV6-3 and TRBJ2-7; 8 nucleotides match TRBD1. This CDR3 has 12 residues. The ends lost 8 bases at V and 3 bases at J; junction bases unmatched: 3. Germline CDR1 MNHEY, CDR2 SVGEGT. The CDR3 bases are TGTGCCAGCGGACAGGGCTACTACGAGCAGTACTTC. It specifies CASGQGYYEQYF.

This clonotype was seen only a few times. The chain joins TRBV10-3 to TRBJ2-5; D ambiguous. CDR3 length: 15 residues. Trimming cost V 9 bases and J 1 base, with 18 bases left between them. Germline CDR1 is ENHRY and CDR2 is SYGVKD. CDR3 residues: CAIRDPKGTQETQYF. CDR3 DNA sequence: TGTGCCATAAGAGACCCAAAGGGTACCCAAGAGACCCAGTACTTC.

About this clonotype itself: One end of the junction fails to match germline, which may point to a read error. V usage is TRBV15 and J usage is TRBJ2-7; D perhaps matches TRBD2 (6 bases). Germline CDR1 is LNHNV and CDR2 is YYDKDF (reference sequence). The CDR3 extends over 15 amino acids. The CDR3 DNA reads as TGTGCCACCAGCAGAGTCAAGGGAGGAGGCTACGGGCAGTACTTC. This codes for CATSRVKGGGYGQYF. The variable domain in full, with the rest retrieved from reference TRBV15 and TRBJ2-7, is DAMVIQNPRYQVTQFGKPVTLSCSQTLNHNVMYWYQQKSSQAPKLLFHYYDKDFNNEADTPDNFQSRRPNTSFCFLDIRSPGLGDTAMYLCATSRVKGGGYGQYFGPGTRLTVT.

This clonotype was seen only a few times. V and J are TRBV28 and TRBJ1-2; maybe TRBD1 (6 bases). V was clipped by 6 bases and J by 4 bases, with 15 bases between them. CDR3 size: 14 residues. CDR1 is MDHEN and CDR2 is SYDVKM in the germline V gene. The CDR3 nucleotides read TGTGCCAGCAGACAGGGAACTAGACTCTATGGCTACACCTTC. Translated: CASRQGTRLYGYTF.

This clonotype was seen a handful of times. This sequence joins TRBV12-3 or TRBV12-4 and TRBJ2-2, with a possible D match to TRBD2 (5 bases). This CDR3 spans 19 amino acids. Trimming took off 0 bases at V and 2 bases at J, with 19 bases between the two ends. CDR3 bases: TGTGCCAGCAGTTTAGCGATGACCGACTGGGAGCCAAACACCGGGGAGCTGTTTTTT. It is translated as CASSLAMTDWEPNTGELFF.

The chain employs TRBV6-1 and TRBJ2-5; D is perhaps TRBD1 (6 bases). The germline gives CDR1 MNHNS, CDR2 SASEGT. Trimming cost V 6 bases and J 2 bases, with 19 bases left between them. This CDR3 region has 16 residues. The CDR3 protein is CASRSYTQGIQETQYF. CDR3 DNA: TGTGCCAGCAGATCCTATACCCAGGGGATTCAAGAGACCCAGTACTTC.

Ten or more counts support this clonotype. The chain couples TRBV12-3 or TRBV12-4 to TRBJ1-2; D gene ambiguous. This CDR3 contains 15 residues. The ends were cut back, 3 bases at V and 4 bases at J, with 15 bases in the middle. DNA of the CDR3: TGTGCCAGCAGTTTTTCGGACGCTTCCTTCTATGGCTACACCTTC. Amino acid sequence: CASSFSDASFYGYTF.

This chain connects TRBV12-3 or TRBV12-4 to TRBJ2-7; no firm D call. The CDR3 sequence is 16 residues long. V was clipped by 6 bases and J by 3 bases, with 21 bases between them. Here the CDR3 DNA reads TGTGCCAGCAGCGAAAGGGCCACCCTCGATATCTACGAGCAGTACTTC. Protein sequence: CASSERATLDIYEQYF.

This clonotype was seen many times. The gene calls are TRBV20-1 and TRBJ2-5; D is possibly TRBD1 or TRBD2 (5 bases each). Per the germline V gene, CDR1 is DFQATT and CDR2 is SNEGSKA (reference sequence). Trimming pared 1 base from V and 5 bases from J, leaving 14 bases between. The CDR3 spans 14 residues. This CDR3 reads CSARVGDPRETQYF. CDR3 DNA: TGCAGTGCTAGAGTAGGGGACCCGAGGGAGACCCAGTACTTC.

This clonotype has a count of ten or more. This chain joins TRBV12-3 or TRBV12-4 and TRBJ1-5; D remains unclear. The CDR3 totals 14 residues. Trimming shortened V by 7 bases and J by 7 bases, and 17 bases separated the two germline ends. CDR3 in amino acids: CASTYRGSRQPQHF. In DNA form, the CDR3 reads TGTGCCAGCACCTACCGGGGTTCGAGGCAGCCCCAGCATTTT.

This clonotype was detected ten times or more. The CDR3 loop reads CASSPRPAELFF. The CDR3 region has the DNA TGTGCCAGCAGTCCACGACCGGCGGAGCTGTTTTTT. The chain combines TRBV2 with TRBJ2-2; D remains unclear. The CDR3 loop spans 12 amino acids. In germline, CDR1 is SNHLY, CDR2 FYNNEI. V lost 5 bases to trimming and J lost 10 bases, with 11 bases between them.

Worth noting for this clonotype: A much larger clone is a single base away; this may be a read error. V is TRBV12-3 or TRBV12-4 and J is TRBJ2-5; 9 bases align to TRBD2. The length of the CDR3 is 16 residues. DNA of the CDR3: TGTACCAGCAGTCCCCCTGCGGGGGGGCTGAAGGAGACCCAGTACTTC. Its protein is CTSSPPAGGLKETQYF.

Points on this clonotype: One end of the junction is discordant with germline, which a read error may explain. The chain joins TRBV5-1 to TRBJ2-2; TRBD1 matches at 9 bases. The V gene's germline CDR1 is SGHRS and CDR2 YFSETQ. The CDR3 runs 14 residues. The CDR3 DNA reads as TGCGCCAACAGCTTGGGACAGGGACTCGGGGAGCTGTTTTTT. Its protein product is CANSLGQGLGELFF. Combining the CDR3 with reference TRBV5-1 and TRBJ2-2 gives the whole variable domain KAGVTQTPRYLIKTRGQQVTLSCSPISGHRSVSWYQQTPGQGLQFLFEYFSETQRNKGNFPGRFSGRQFSNSRSEMNVSTLELGDSALYLCANSLGQGLGELFFGEGSRLTVL.

Many counts were recorded for this clonotype. The chain combines TRBV12-3 or TRBV12-4 with TRBJ1-1, with D possibly being TRBD1 (6 bases). Trimming left V 6 bases short and J 3 bases short, with 14 bases between. The CDR3 consists of 14 residues. The CDR3 DNA reads TGTGCCAGCAGGACGGGGGCGCTTGACACTGAAGCTTTCTTT. The encoded protein is CASRTGALDTEAFF.

The rearrangement links TRBV30 to TRBJ1-2; D gene ambiguous. The germline gives CDR1 GTSNPN, CDR2 SVGIG (reference sequence). This CDR3 is built from 13 residues. V was shortened by 0 bases and J by 4 bases, with 9 bases between the two germline ends. The CDR3 DNA follows: TGTGCCTGGAGTGTTAGGTTGGGCTATGGCTACACCTTC. Translated: CAWSVRLGYGYTF.